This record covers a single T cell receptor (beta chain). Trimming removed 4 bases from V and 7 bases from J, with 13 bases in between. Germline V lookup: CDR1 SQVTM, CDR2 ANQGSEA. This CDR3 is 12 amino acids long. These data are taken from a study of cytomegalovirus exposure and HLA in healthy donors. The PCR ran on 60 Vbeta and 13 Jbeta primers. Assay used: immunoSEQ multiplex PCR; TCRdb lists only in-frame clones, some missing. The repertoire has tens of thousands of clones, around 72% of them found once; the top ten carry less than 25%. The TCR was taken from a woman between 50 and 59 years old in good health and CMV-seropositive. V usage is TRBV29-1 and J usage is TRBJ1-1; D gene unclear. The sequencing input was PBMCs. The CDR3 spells CSVAAGKNEAFF. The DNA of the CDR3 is TGCAGCGTTGCGGCCGGGAAGAATGAAGCTTTCTTT.